This T cell receptor (beta chain) derives from a study of multiple sclerosis patients with progressive multifocal leukoencephalopathy. Study findings and constraints: Findings may reflect JC virus infection or just general immunocompromise.

The sample's time point: approximately 11 months of natalizumab therapy. T1 and T2 blood were collected at 6 and 12 months of natalizumab. The length of the CDR3 is 15 residues. The V gene's germline CDR1 is SGHDT and CDR2 YYEEEE. Spiked into each PCR were synthetic inline TR CDR3 controls of all V-J pairings. TCRdb's table, derived via immunoSEQ multiplex PCR, lists solely in-frame clones and lacks some. This table holds about 30,000 clones, around 91% found once. Note on this clone: Antigen: not known.

The sequences come from PBMCs, collected from a patient treated with natalizumab. The sequence came from a human donor with multiple sclerosis. V gene TRBV5-6 combines with J gene TRBJ2-5; 7 nucleotides agree with TRBD1. The DNA end lines up better with TRBJ2-7; the J call may be wrong. CDR3 residues: CASSFGTATTYEQYF. The DNA of the CDR3 is TGTGCCAGCAGCTTTGGGACAGCGACCACCTACGAGCAGTACTTC.